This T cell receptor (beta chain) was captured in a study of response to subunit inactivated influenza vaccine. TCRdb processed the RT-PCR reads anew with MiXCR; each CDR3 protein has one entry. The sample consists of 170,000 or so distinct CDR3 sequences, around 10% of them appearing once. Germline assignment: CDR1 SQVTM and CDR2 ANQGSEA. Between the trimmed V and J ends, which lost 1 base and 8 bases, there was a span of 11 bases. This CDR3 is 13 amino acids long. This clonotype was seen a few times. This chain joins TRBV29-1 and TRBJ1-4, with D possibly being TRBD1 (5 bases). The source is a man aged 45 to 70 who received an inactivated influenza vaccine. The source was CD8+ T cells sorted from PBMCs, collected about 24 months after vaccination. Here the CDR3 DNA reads TGCAGCGTTGAAGTGGAGGACACCGAAAAACTGTTTTTT. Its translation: CSVEVEDTEKLFF.